The source of this T cell receptor (beta chain) is a study of cytomegalovirus exposure and HLA in healthy donors (dated by TCRdb to about 2017). Turning to the overall study: An earlier analysis of several hundred of the donors reported about 260 Gb of sequence data and approximately 120 million unique TCR beta sequences obtained from about 170 million T cells. Around 330 gigabases of sequencing data and around 85 million unique TCR sequences made up an early release that covered nearly 650 HLA-typed donors. Among the roughly 380 genotyped donors, approximately 81% belonged to the genetic ancestry cluster associated with self-reported Caucasian donors. The study was designed to test whether signatures of past pathogen exposure could be identified by cataloging public T cell receptors. The T cell repertoires of about 700 subjects were profiled by immunosequencing and related to cytomegalovirus serostatus. Along with the approximately 700-subject first cohort, a separate validation cohort of over a hundred different subjects was used. To predict cytomegalovirus infection status, the study brought together high-throughput TCR immunosequencing, statistical association of individual TCRs with disease status, and machine learning. A later analysis re-examined previously published TCR beta repertoires from roughly 650 donors and added high-resolution HLA genotyping to investigate patterns of TCR occurrence. The later analysis used no new phenotypic data to find candidate immune exposures, relying instead on TCR beta sequences and their occurrence across donors. In an earlier analysis of several hundred of the donors, high-throughput TCR beta sequencing was used to judge whether each TCR beta V gene segment behaved as functional or pseudogenic. Donor age, sex, ethnicity and CMV serostatus were compiled together with the repertoire data. In a later genetic analysis, genome-wide SNP genotypes for about 55% of the roughly 700 donors were used, and that subset was treated as a discovery cohort. All discovery cohort repertoires had been generated on a single sequencing platform. HLA typing covered class I and class II loci at four-digit resolution. The number of donors typed differed by locus, with about 620-630 for A, B, C, DRB1 and DQB1, approximately 500 for DQA1, 600 to 610 for DPA1, and about 450 for DPB1. Roughly five DR-DQ haplotypes were handled as single units for association and clustering, since linkage in the cohort was strong. Among some 400 genotyped donors of the cohort, an average of approximately 240,000 unique TCR beta nucleotide sequences was sequenced per donor, of which 15% to 20% were non-productive. Study-wide conclusions, independent of this receptor: The presence/absence analyses assumed that sequencing depth was roughly uniform across donors, and that assumption may not be true. In both the original and validation cohorts, the classifier was reported to diagnose cytomegalovirus status with high specificity and sensitivity. Because some donors lacked HLA typing at each locus, the association tests relied only on the typed subset. Most TCR sequences were observed very rarely across donors, whereas some public TCRs were present in many individuals. In a later genetic analysis, fewer N-insertions in productive TCRs were reported among donors in an Asian-associated ancestry cluster than the roughly 700-donor mean. The authors suggested that the approach could potentially be extended to other disease states and immunological phenotypes. A total of around 150 TCR beta chains were listed by the study as associated with cytomegalovirus. In a later genetic analysis, a missense DCLRE1C variant was associated with V-gene and J-gene trimming of TCR beta chains, and the association was replicated in an independent cohort. In a later analysis, HLA-associated TCR beta chains were found to be more clonally expanded and to have lower generation probabilities than equally common non-associated chains. In vitro tests confirmed that a few of the cytomegalovirus-associated TCR beta chains recognize cytomegalovirus antigens. A group of highly shared sequence variants was considered likely to be a technical artifact of the sequencing pipeline. When HLA alleles, especially DR and DQ, strongly co-occurred, TCR associations were difficult to assign to individual alleles. A further reported finding was that TCR beta sequences accurately predicted the HLA-A and HLA-B alleles for most subjects in the first cohort. Over 15 rarely observed V segments, including chromosome 9 orphons, were excluded from the earlier analysis of a few hundred of the donors because counts were too low. This cohort had only TCR beta chains sequenced, and the lack of alpha or paired-chain data limited which features could be detected. Most CMV-associated TCR beta chains appeared to be HLA-restricted in a later analysis, and the HLA associations seemed to be driven largely by CMV exposure. An earlier analysis of several hundred of the donors showed that most TCR beta V segments appeared in productive rearrangements either about 87% or about 30% of the time, which broadly matched IMGT annotations. A later analysis associated about 17,000 TCR beta sequences with specific HLA alleles at a false discovery rate of 0.05. Some IMGT-functional V segments, including TRBV6-2 and TRBV6-3, could not be distinguished by the 87-base-pair reads and were therefore excluded. Linkage disequilibrium might explain the correlated functional status among segregating V segments, but an unknown experimental factor could not be ruled out. A later analysis found that TCR association rates varied across HLA loci, with DRB1 alleles showing the most associated TCRs and HLA-C alleles the fewest. CMV serostatus was the only immune exposure information available for the cohort. According to a later analysis, parvovirus B19, influenza, CMV and Epstein-Barr virus appeared linked to several top co-occurrence clusters.

The cohort consisted of approximately 690 healthy bone marrow donors. At the time of sampling, every cohort member was nominally healthy, though immune exposures that went unrecorded were likely present. The donor was CMV seropositive and was included in the group of approximately 310 seropositive cohort members. Each donor provided a peripheral blood sample, and peripheral blood mononuclear cells were used for TCR beta sequencing. The Qiagen DNeasy Blood Extraction Kit was used to extract genomic DNA from the blood cell samples. The library was prepared using the immunoSEQ multiplex PCR assay. For the multiplex PCR, a mixture combining 60 forward primers for TCR Vbeta segments and 13 reverse primers for TCR Jbeta segments was used. The CDR3 region of rearranged TCR beta genes was amplified from genomic DNA by a multiplex PCR assay. Amplified TCR beta libraries were sequenced as 87-base-pair reads on the Illumina HiSeq System. Per the source publication's procedure: A later analysis tallied around 80 million unique TCR beta chains across the roughly 610 repertoires, and about 12 million of those chains were shared by two or more donors. Raw reads were error-corrected and collapsed into unique sequences by a nearest-neighbor algorithm in which closely related sequences were merged to remove PCR and sequencing errors. Alignment of CDR3 sequences to IMGT reference sequences was used to assign V, D and J gene segments. Each retained sequence needed at least a six-nucleotide match to both a V gene segment and a J gene segment. Rearrangements were classified as productive when the CDR3 lacked stop codons and remained in frame with V and J, and all other rearrangements were classified as non-productive. Following IMGT convention, CDR3 was defined as the stretch from the second conserved V-encoded cysteine up to the conserved J-encoded phenylalanine. The earlier analysis of around 640 of the donors excluded sequences that lacked an unambiguous match to a single V gene segment. An earlier analysis of a few hundred of the donors classified V segments as functional when productive rearrangements were above 56.7% and as segregating when the standard deviation between donors was above 5%. To diagnose cytomegalovirus status from the catalog of TCR beta chain sequences, a statistical classification framework was built. V and J gene assignment, in a later analysis, came from comparing TCR nucleotide sequences with IMGT/GENE-DB human TR gene sequences. In a later analysis, CDR3 sequences and most-parsimonious VDJ recombination scenarios were assigned using the TCRdist pipeline. In a later analysis, each TCR beta chain was defined by its CDR3 amino acid sequence together with its V-gene family, and reads without a unique V-gene family were excluded. In a later analysis, around 600 highly shared, low-generation-probability nucleotide sequences were removed to address suspected cross-contamination and a sequencing artifact. In a later analysis, a clonal expansion index was calculated for each public chain from normalized within-repertoire ranks of inferred template counts. In a later analysis, generation probabilities were computed with a VDJ recombination model fitted to out-of-frame rearrangements, and the resulting probabilities were checked against IGoR. A later analysis scored TCR-TCR, TCR-HLA and TCR-CMV co-occurrence with hypergeometric tests, applying a repertoire-size bias correction to TCR pairs. A later analysis estimated false discovery rates by permuting HLA or CMV assignments 20 times. In a later analysis, co-occurring TCRs were grouped using DBSCAN, with TCRdist sequence similarity added in when clustering inside HLA-allele-positive subsets. Repertoires with fewer than 30,000 or more than 120,000 public chains were left out of co-occurrence clustering, as were five repertoires with anomalous nucleotide sharing. What TCRdb holds here is the immuneACCESS table cut down to in-frame rearrangements. Part of the clones is not present; checked against another copy, under half of the missing clones reflect an unresolved V gene, and the others are unexplained. Clone size and V and J calls were adopted from that table, with D and trimming inferred from the DNA. Present in this sample are fewer than 250,000 clones, about 76% of which were seen just once. The ten largest account for about 0.37% of the sample.

The germline V gene encodes CDR1 SGHRS and CDR2 YFSETQ. Reading from cysteine to phenylalanine, the CDR3 counts 16 amino acids. Solely the CDR3 DNA is kept, with 48 bases framed from the first base. As for this clone: Its antigen remains undetermined. The junction differs from germline at one of its ends, possibly a read error.

The material sequenced was PBMCs. This TCR was recovered from a male donor in good health and CMV-seropositive. Recombination connected TRBV5-1 to TRBJ2-1; 13 bases in the middle match TRBD2. CDR3 reads: CASSQGLAGSYNEQLF. The nucleotide sequence reads as follows: TGCGCCAGCAGTCAGGGACTAGCGGGGTCCTACAATGAGCAGCTCTTC.